The 29 T cell receptor beta chains in this list originate from one sample, sequenced in a study of identical twins. TCRdb used MiXCR to reprocess the 5' RACE reads, holding one entry per CDR3 protein. Of under 800,000 distinct CDR3 sequences in the sample, over 20% were seen once. The sample was also reused in another study, on T cells expressing NK-cell markers.

Material: PBMCs. Receptor source: a woman under 30 in good health.

The chain recombines TRBV6-5 with TRBJ2-1; 9 positions agree with TRBD2. The CDR3 length is 15 residues. CDR1 is MNHEY, CDR2 SVGAGI, per germline. The junction had 8 bases not matched to a gene; V was cut back by 2 bases and J by 9 bases. The DNA of the CDR3 is TGTGCCAGCAGTTACAAGGCTAGCGGGAAAGGTGAGCAGTTCTTC. This translates into CASSYKASGKGEQFF.

This clonotype was seen a few times. The rearrangement uses TRBV9 and TRBJ2-1, with TRBD2 as a possible D gene (7 bases). CDR3 size: 14 residues. With 7 bases removed from V and 7 bases from J, the gap between germline ends came to 18 bases. Germline values: CDR1 SGDLS, CDR2 YYNGEE. The CDR3 DNA sequence: TGTGCCAGCGCCTTAGGGGGACTATCGAATGAGCAGTTCTTC. Translated, it gives CASALGGLSNEQFF.

The table lists this clonotype with a few counts. The J gene is TRBJ2-7, the V gene TRBV7-2, with 10 bases identical to TRBD2. V trimming: 4 bases; J trimming: 3 bases; junction bases outside the gene matches: 6. Germline V gene lookup returns CDR1 SGHTA and CDR2 FQGNSA. The CDR3 has 15 residues. CDR3 in amino acids: CASSYQTSGFYEQYF. The CDR3 DNA reads TGTGCCAGCAGCTACCAGACTAGCGGGTTCTACGAGCAGTACTTC.

This chain uses TRBV7-9 with TRBJ2-7; the D is unclear. CDR1 and CDR2 from the germline V gene are SEHNR and FQNEAQ (reference sequence). V shed 5 bases and J shed 5 bases, with 10 bases lying between them. The CDR3 consists of 12 residues. The CDR3 bases are TGTGCCAGCAGCCGCTCATTGAACGAGCAGTACTTC. It translates to CASSRSLNEQYF.

This clonotype was seen only a few times. The chain links TRBV7-6 to TRBJ1-6; possibly TRBD1 for D (5 bases). The V gene's germline CDR1 is SGHVS and CDR2 FNYEAQ. Deletions cut 5 bases from V and 5 bases from J, with 13 bases between. The CDR3 length is 15 residues. The CDR3 bases are TGTGCCAGCAGCCGGCGGGGCGGTAATAATTCACCCCTCCACTTT. This sequence encodes CASSRRGGNNSPLHF.

This clonotype was counted a few times. The gene calls are TRBV12-3 or TRBV12-4 and TRBJ2-7; 11 positions agree with TRBD2. CDR3 size: 14 residues. V lost 6 bases to trimming and J lost 7 bases; unmatched junction nucleotides: 8. CDR3 bases: TGTGCCAGCAGCCTGACTAGCGGGAACGCGGAGCAGTACTTC. It is translated as CASSLTSGNAEQYF.

V is TRBV11-2 and J is TRBJ2-7, with D perhaps matching TRBD2 (5 bases). The CDR3 length is 15 residues. Germline V gene lookup returns CDR1 SGHAT and CDR2 FQNNGV. The ends were cut back, 5 bases at V and 3 bases at J, with 17 bases in the middle. CDR3 protein: CASSPLGGRFYEQYF. CDR3 DNA: TGTGCCAGCAGCCCGCTTGGAGGTAGATTCTACGAGCAGTACTTC.

This clonotype was counted only a few times. V is TRBV29-1 and J is TRBJ2-2; 7 bases agree with TRBD1. This CDR3 is built from 14 residues. Trimming took 6 bases from V and 4 from J; bases not matched to a gene: 8. The germline CDR1 and CDR2 sequences are SQVTM and ANQGSEA. CDR3 nucleotides: TGCAGCGTCGCAGCAGGGGGATTCACCGGGGAGCTGTTTTTT. It codes for CSVAAGGFTGELFF.

This clonotype has more than one count but fewer than ten. The chain uses TRBV12-3 or TRBV12-4 and TRBJ2-7; weak D call: TRBD2 (7 bases). Trimming left V 10 bases short and J 6 bases short, with 22 bases between. CDR3 length: 14 amino acids. CDR3 sequence: CATGRAAGAAEQYF. The CDR3 bases are TGTGCCACGGGAAGGGCGGCGGGGGCTGCCGAGCAGTACTTC.

This clonotype has only a few counts. The V gene is TRBV5-1, the J gene TRBJ2-1; TRBD1 might be the D (5 bases). The germline V and J ends were trimmed by 5 bases and 8 bases, with 14 bases remaining between them. The CDR3 is 13 amino acids. The V gene's germline CDR1 is SGHRS and CDR2 YFSETQ. The CDR3 bases are TGCGCCAGCAGAGTCGTAGGGGCCGATGAGCAGTTCTTC. This sequence encodes CASRVVGADEQFF.

This clonotype was seen many times. The rearrangement joins TRBV7-3 to TRBJ2-3; 10 bases match TRBD2. This CDR3 contains 15 residues. V lost 5 bases to trimming and J lost 1 base; unmatched junction nucleotides: 3. CDR1 SGHTA and CDR2 FQGTGA come from the germline V gene. CDR3 bases: TGTGCCAGCAGCCCCGGGACTAGCGGCACAGATACGCAGTATTTT. Translating gives CASSPGTSGTDTQYF.

The sample holds many counts of this clonotype. The genes are TRBV20-1 and TRBJ1-2; TRBD1 matches 7 bases. The CDR3 consists of 12 residues. The germline CDR1 and CDR2 sequences are DFQATT and SNEGSKA (reference sequence). With V trimmed by 6 bases and J by 6 bases, 7 bases remained unmatched. As DNA, the CDR3 is TGCAGTGCGATTTTCGACAGGGATGGCTACACCTTC. It encodes CSAIFDRDGYTF.

This clonotype was detected only a few times. The chain links TRBV29-1 to TRBJ2-1; 14 nucleotides line up with TRBD2. CDR3 length: 15 residues. Germline V gene sequence: CDR1 SQVTM, CDR2 ANQGSEA. With V trimmed by 6 bases and J by 3 bases, 4 bases remained unmatched. The CDR3: CSVAGTSGSYNEQFF. The CDR3 region has the DNA TGCAGCGTCGCCGGGACTAGCGGGAGCTACAATGAGCAGTTCTTC.

This clonotype has a handful of counts. The CDR3 here is CASSYSLAEADTQYF. For the CDR3, the DNA is TGTGCCAGCAGTTACTCTCTTGCGGAGGCAGATACGCAGTATTTT. The genes are TRBV6-5 and TRBJ2-3, with D possibly TRBD2 on 5 matching bases. The CDR3 length is 15 residues. Trimming took off 0 bases at V and 4 bases at J, with 11 bases between the two ends. Germline loops: CDR1 MNHEY, CDR2 SVGAGI.

V usage is TRBV6-6 and J usage is TRBJ2-1; no clear D gene. CDR3 length: 11 residues. The V gene lost 6 bases and the J gene lost 8 bases, with 8 bases spanning the gap. Germline CDR1 and CDR2: MNHNY and SVGAGI (reference sequence). CDR3 loop: CASSVQHEQFF. The DNA for the CDR3 is TGTGCCAGCAGCGTTCAGCATGAGCAGTTCTTC.

The chain couples TRBV12-3 or TRBV12-4 to TRBJ2-2; D gene ambiguous. V was trimmed by 6 bases and J by 0 bases, leaving 11 bases between them. The CDR3 is 15 residues long. CDR3 protein: CASSPDISNTGELFF. CDR3 in DNA: TGTGCCAGCAGCCCCGATATTTCGAACACCGGGGAGCTGTTTTTT.

This sequence joins TRBV6-2 or TRBV6-3 and TRBJ2-3, with D uncertain. Trimming cost V 7 bases and J 6 bases, with 14 bases left between them. Germline lookup yields CDR1 MNHEY and CDR2 SVGEGT. The CDR3 runs 13 residues. CDR3: CASTIRRPDTQYF. DNA for the CDR3: TGTGCCAGCACCATTCGGCGCCCCGATACGCAGTATTTT.

This clonotype was found a few times. The rearrangement uses TRBV7-9 and TRBJ1-4; 8 nucleotides align to TRBD1. V lost 2 bases, J lost 5 bases, and 4 bases stayed unmatched. The CDR3 is made up of 15 amino acids. Germline V gene lookup returns CDR1 SEHNR and CDR2 FQNEAQ (reference sequence). The CDR3 DNA reads as TGTGCCAGCAGCTTAAGTAGGACAGGGAATGAAAAACTGTTTTTT. As protein: CASSLSRTGNEKLFF.

The rearrangement links TRBV2 to TRBJ2-7, with D maybe TRBD2 (6 bases). With 7 bases removed from V and 0 bases from J, the gap between germline ends came to 13 bases. The CDR3 contains 14 residues. The germline V gene has CDR1 SNHLY and CDR2 FYNNEI. CDR3 in DNA: TGTGCCAGCAAAGGGACTGCACACTCCTACGAGCAGTACTTC. It encodes CASKGTAHSYEQYF.

The chain is built from TRBV11-2 and TRBJ2-5; the match to TRBD1 covers 7 bases. V shed 1 base and J 4 bases; nucleotides not matched to a gene: 6. Germline V gives CDR1 SGHAT, CDR2 FQNNGV. The CDR3 length is 15 residues. CDR3 residues: CASSLVAAGGETQYF. The CDR3, as DNA: TGTGCCAGCAGCTTAGTGGCGGCAGGGGGAGAGACCCAGTACTTC.

This clonotype was observed a few times. The rearrangement joins TRBV12-3 or TRBV12-4 to TRBJ2-3; D tentatively fits TRBD1 or TRBD2 (5 bases each). Deletions cut 4 bases from V and 5 bases from J, with 10 bases between. This CDR3 has 13 amino acids. This chain's CDR3 is CASSYERGDTQYF. The CDR3 nucleotides read TGTGCCAGCAGTTATGAGAGGGGAGATACGCAGTATTTT.

The table lists this clonotype with a few counts. The CDR3 coding sequence is TGTGCCAGCAGTTTCAACGGGAGAAACTACAATGAGCAGTTCTTC. Amino acid sequence: CASSFNGRNYNEQFF. The V and J genes are TRBV12-3 or TRBV12-4 and TRBJ2-1; D might be TRBD2 (6 bases). The V end was cut by 3 bases, the J end by 3 bases, with 12 bases between. The CDR3 loop spans 15 amino acids.

Only one count was recorded for this clonotype. V gene TRBV4-3 combines with J gene TRBJ2-1; 8 nucleotides align to TRBD1. CDR1 and CDR2 (germline): LGHNA, YSLEER. CDR3 length: 15 amino acids. The ends lost 3 bases at V and 3 bases at J; junction bases unmatched: 4. Here the CDR3 DNA reads TGCGCCAGCAGCCAGGGACAGGTAAACTACAATGAGCAGTTCTTC. It translates to CASSQGQVNYNEQFF.

This clonotype was counted only a few times. This rearrangement joins TRBV6-1 to TRBJ1-1; possible D gene TRBD1, 5 bases. The V end lost 6 bases, the J end lost 4 bases, and 12 bases lay between the germline ends. Germline-derived CDR1 and CDR2 are MNHNS and SASEGT. This CDR3 has 13 amino acids. CDR3 sequence (DNA): TGTGCCAGCAGAGAACCGGGACGCACTGAAGCTTTCTTT. This codes for CASREPGRTEAFF.

In its sample, this clonotype was seen a few times. V is TRBV4-3 and J is TRBJ2-1, with TRBD2 matching 7 bases. This CDR3 spans 16 amino acids. Trimming took 0 bases from V and 8 from J; bases not matched to a gene: 10. Per the germline V gene, CDR1 is LGHNA and CDR2 is YSLEER. CDR3 residues: CASSQDRGGRGDEQFF. The CDR3 nucleotides read TGCGCCAGCAGCCAAGATAGGGGCGGGAGAGGCGATGAGCAGTTCTTC.

V usage is TRBV6-1 and J usage is TRBJ1-5, with D hard to call. Germline V lookup: CDR1 MNHNS, CDR2 SASEGT. With 2 bases removed from V and 7 bases from J, the gap between germline ends came to 12 bases. This CDR3 has 14 residues. The chain's CDR3 is CASSERPPLQPQHF. Here the CDR3 DNA reads TGTGCCAGCAGTGAAAGGCCTCCTTTGCAGCCCCAGCATTTT.

This clonotype was seen repeatedly, ten times or more. V and J are TRBV6-5 and TRBJ2-7, with D perhaps being TRBD1 or TRBD2 (6 bases each). Germline CDR1 is MNHEY and CDR2 is SVGAGI. Trimming removed 2 bases at V and 6 bases at J, with 14 bases between. CDR3 length: 14 residues. The CDR3 coding sequence is TGTGCCAGCAGTTACAACACAGGGACTCTCGAGCAGTACTTC. Translating gives CASSYNTGTLEQYF.

The V and J genes are TRBV29-1 and TRBJ2-5; D is possibly TRBD1 (5 bases). Germline CDR1 is SQVTM and CDR2 is ANQGSEA. The CDR3 spans 15 residues. V lost 0 bases, J lost 1 base, and 12 bases lay in between. Here the CDR3 DNA reads TGCAGCGTTGAAGATCAGGGCGTGACCCAAGAGACCCAGTACTTC. It is translated as CSVEDQGVTQETQYF.

The V call is TRBV5-1, the J call TRBJ2-7; no clear D. V shed 3 bases and J shed 2 bases, with 18 bases lying between them. This CDR3 contains 16 residues. CDR1 and CDR2 from the germline V gene are SGHRS and YFSETQ. CDR3 DNA sequence: TGCGCCAGCAGCTCGACAACCGGAGATGGGCCCTACGAGCAGTACTTC. Its protein product is CASSSTTGDGPYEQYF. Together with reference TRBV5-1 and TRBJ2-7, the CDR3 gives the full variable domain: KAGVTQTPRYLIKTRGQQVTLSCSPISGHRSVSWYQQTPGQGLQFLFEYFSETQRNKGNFPGRFSGRQFSNSRSEMNVSTLELGDSALYLCASSSTTGDGPYEQYFGPGTRLTVT.